This TCR beta chain was profiled in a study of T cells in Graves' hyperthyroidism and ophthalmopathy. Turning to this clonotype: Its antigen remains unknown.

RNA transcripts gave rise to amplified TCR beta CDR3 regions. The TCR CDR3 first-round RT-PCR relied on the HTBI primer set. From the multiplex PCR reads, TCRdb called clonotypes with MiXCR, one entry per CDR3 protein. The sample contains about 640,000 distinct CDR3 sequences, approximately 15% of which appear only once. Looked up from germline, CDR1 is LNHNV and CDR2 is YYDKDF (reference sequence). V lost 1 base and J 7 bases, leaving 14 bases between the germline ends. This CDR3 spans 15 amino acids. The study, taken as a whole, reports: A model using 13 V-J features told ophthalmopathy apart from stable hyperthyroidism.

PBMCs were collected from a roughly 10 ml volume of fresh peripheral blood. This TCR derives from a woman between 50 and 59 years old with Graves' ophthalmopathy. The sequenced sample consisted of blood. The V call is TRBV15, the J call TRBJ1-5; D is possibly TRBD1 (6 bases). CDR3 bases: TGTGCCACCAGCAGAGGGTTAGGGCAGGGGCAGCCCCAGCATTTT. Protein: CATSRGLGQGQPQHF.